This TCR beta chain was sequenced during a study of T cells in Graves' hyperthyroidism and ophthalmopathy. This clonotype was detected ten times or more. The V gene's germline CDR1 is SQVTM and CDR2 ANQGSEA. CDR3 length equals 17 residues. Losses at the gene ends were 7 bases for V and 2 bases for J; bases not matched to a gene: 18. The TCR beta CDR3 regions underwent amplification using RNA transcripts as the source. TCR CDR3 regions were first amplified by RT-PCR with HTBI primers. Using its own MiXCR run on the multiplex PCR reads, TCRdb lists one record per CDR3 protein. Here the sample spans more than 300,000 distinct CDR3 sequences, approximately 13% being singletons.

This TCR was recovered from a woman in her late teens or twenties with Graves' hyperthyroidism. The V gene is TRBV29-1, the J gene TRBJ2-3, with 7 bases fitting TRBD2. Material: blood. DNA for the CDR3: TGCAGCGCCGGCGGGAGCGGGCCCGTCTCTTTCACAGATACGCAGTATTTT. Translated: CSAGGSGPVSFTDTQYF.